Below, 30 T cell receptor beta chains from the same sample are listed, as sequenced in a study of cytomegalovirus exposure and HLA in healthy donors. The PCR contained 60 Vbeta and 13 Jbeta primers. Some clones are missing from TCRdb's copy, which holds only in-frame ones; the method was immunoSEQ multiplex PCR. The sample yields some 200,000 clones, about 80% seen once. What was sequenced was PBMCs. The receptor set was obtained from a girl between 5 and 17 years old in good health and CMV-seronegative.

The chain carries TRBV9 and TRBJ1-2; D perhaps matches TRBD1 (6 bases). Deletions cut 3 bases from V and 7 bases from J, with 25 bases between. Germline CDR1 is SGDLS and CDR2 is YYNGEE. The CDR3 extends over 17 amino acids. CDR3 sequence (DNA): TGTGCCAGCAGCGCCCCCGGACAGCGATACTATAACGTTGGCTACACCTTC. It specifies CASSAPGQRYYNVGYTF.

V and J are TRBV28 and TRBJ1-4; no clear D gene. This CDR3 is 12 amino acids long. The V end was cut by 3 bases, the J end by 7 bases, with 6 bases between. In germline, CDR1 is MDHEN, CDR2 SYDVKM. CDR3 protein: CASSLGSEKLFF. DNA of the CDR3: TGTGCCAGCAGTTTGGGGAGTGAAAAACTGTTTTTT.

The chain links TRBV7-2 to TRBJ1-2; D is undetermined. Germline lookup yields CDR1 SGHTA and CDR2 FQGNSA. V was trimmed by 1 base and J by 6 bases, leaving 15 bases between them. This CDR3 contains 15 residues. CDR3 DNA: TGTGCCAGCAGCTTAGAGGCAGAAGGGAGCCATGGCTACACCTTC. Protein product: CASSLEAEGSHGYTF.

In the case of this clone: Other DNA sequences in the sample encode the same CDR3. J is TRBJ2-2 and V is TRBV19; D ambiguous. Trimming stripped 4 bases from V and 5 bases from J, with 5 bases between. CDR3 size: 12 residues. The V gene's germline CDR1 is LNHDA and CDR2 SQIVND (reference sequence). The CDR3 loop reads CASSTRTGELFF. The CDR3 nucleotides are TGTGCCAGTAGTACCCGTACCGGGGAGCTGTTTTTT.

The V gene is TRBV11-1, the J gene TRBJ2-5, with a possible D match to TRBD1 (6 bases). The germline V and J ends were trimmed by 2 bases and 1 base, with 17 bases remaining between them. Germline values: CDR1 SGHAT, CDR2 FQDESV (reference sequence). The CDR3 has 17 residues. This CDR3 is CASSLPSRGTTQETQYF. CDR3 DNA: TGTGCCAGCAGCTTACCTTCGAGGGGGACAACCCAAGAGACCCAGTACTTC. The full variable domain, rest sourced from reference TRBV11-1 and TRBJ2-5, is EAEVAQSPRYKITEKSQAVAFWCDPISGHATLYWYRQILGQGPELLVQFQDESVVDDSQLPKDRFSAERLKGVDSTLKIQPAELGDSAMYLCASSLPSRGTTQETQYFGPGTRLLVL.

The chain carries TRBV9 and TRBJ2-7, with a weak D call TRBD1 (5 bases). The CDR3 covers 16 residues. The germline V gene encodes CDR1 SGDLS and CDR2 YYNGEE. Trimming shortened V by 4 bases and J by 2 bases, and 19 bases separated the two germline ends. CDR3 in DNA: TGTGCCAGCAGCCTCGGACAAGACGGCTTGGCCTACGAGCAGTACTTC. This translates into CASSLGQDGLAYEQYF. The full variable domain, with the rest looked up from reference TRBV9 and TRBJ2-7, is DSGVTQTPKHLITATGQRVTLRCSPRSGDLSVYWYQQSLDQGLQFLIQYYNGEERAKGNILERFSAQQFPDLHSELNLSSLELGDSALYFCASSLGQDGLAYEQYFGPGTRLTVT.

This clone is a singleton in its sample. The gene calls are TRBV15 and TRBJ1-1; D is possibly TRBD1 (6 bases). The length of the CDR3 is 15 residues. Germline V gene lookup returns CDR1 LNHNV and CDR2 YYDKDF (reference sequence). V dropped 2 bases and J dropped 10 bases, with 20 bases sitting between them. CDR3 sequence: CATSRTDQGWLGAFF. DNA for the CDR3: TGTGCCACCAGCAGAACCGACCAGGGGTGGCTGGGAGCTTTCTTT.

The V gene is TRBV12-5, the J gene TRBJ1-2; D is possibly TRBD1 (6 bases). The germline V gene encodes CDR1 LGHNT and CDR2 FRNRAP. Trimming stripped 6 bases from V and 7 bases from J, with 15 bases between. The CDR3 is 13 residues long. Here the CDR3 reads CASGTQGSVGYTF. CDR3 bases: TGTGCTAGTGGAACACAGGGCTCGGTTGGCTACACCTTC.

The chain couples TRBV4-3 to TRBJ1-1; 7 positions match TRBD1. From germline, CDR1 is LGHNA and CDR2 YSLEER. V lost 3 bases and J lost 3; bases outside the gene matches: 19. The CDR3 is made up of 19 amino acids. The CDR3 DNA follows: TGCGCCAGCAGCCACCAGCTCGGGACAGTAATAGGAAGGGACACTGAAGCTTTCTTT. Its protein is CASSHQLGTVIGRDTEAFF.

This chain connects TRBV7-2 to TRBJ1-2, with a tentative D call TRBD1 (5 bases). Trimming cost V 5 bases and J 0 bases, with 16 bases left between them. The CDR3 is made up of 16 amino acids. The germline CDR1 and CDR2 sequences are SGHTA and FQGNSA. Written as DNA, the CDR3 is TGTGCCAGCAGCAAGGAGGGACGTCTAGCTAACTATGGCTACACCTTC. Translating gives CASSKEGRLANYGYTF.

This chain joins TRBV7-2 and TRBJ2-3, with 9 bases identical to TRBD2. This CDR3 region has 16 residues. After removal of 4 bases from V and 0 bases from J, the junction contained 5 bases not matched to a gene. Germline V CDR1 and CDR2: SGHTA, FQGNSA. The CDR3 DNA follows: TGTGCCAGCAGCTCCTATAGCGGGAGAAGCACAGATACGCAGTATTTT. This encodes CASSSYSGRSTDTQYF.

The chain's CDR3 is CASSQEESTPGADTQYF. The CDR3 DNA is TGTGCCAGCAGCCAAGAAGAATCTACTCCAGGGGCAGATACGCAGTATTTT. V usage is TRBV4-2 and J usage is TRBJ2-3; tentative D call: TRBD1 (6 bases). CDR1 is LGHNA, CDR2 YNFKEQ, per germline. This CDR3 has 17 amino acids. V gave up 0 bases and J gave up 4 bases, with 17 bases separating them.

The V call is TRBV11-2, the J call TRBJ2-2, with D uncertain. Trimming took off 1 base at V and 6 bases at J, with 9 bases between the two ends. The CDR3 is made up of 14 amino acids. Germline CDR1 is SGHAT and CDR2 is FQNNGV. The CDR3 DNA sequence: TGTGCCAGCAGCTTAGTTGGCGGAGCCGGGGAGCTGTTTTTT. Translating gives CASSLVGGAGELFF.

V is TRBV5-1 and J is TRBJ1-2; D possibly corresponds to TRBD1 (6 bases). This CDR3 has 16 amino acids. V gave up 0 bases and J gave up 4 bases, with 16 bases separating them. CDR1 and CDR2 from the germline V gene are SGHRS and YFSETQ. DNA of the CDR3: TGCGCCAGCAGCTTGGCCTCGGACAGTCCTCCCTATGGCTACACCTTC. Protein: CASSLASDSPPYGYTF.

The rearrangement uses TRBV5-1 and TRBJ2-1; 10 bases map to TRBD2. V was pared by 1 base and J by 7 bases, with 14 bases of the junction left unmatched. The CDR3 sequence is 18 residues long. Germline CDR1 and CDR2: SGHRS and YFSETQ. CDR3 nucleotides: TGCGCCAGCAGCTTGATGTACAGCGGGAGGGCCTCAGGGAATGAGCAGTTCTTC. Translated, it gives CASSLMYSGRASGNEQFF. Based on the CDR3 plus reference TRBV5-1 and TRBJ2-1, the full variable domain is KAGVTQTPRYLIKTRGQQVTLSCSPISGHRSVSWYQQTPGQGLQFLFEYFSETQRNKGNFPGRFSGRQFSNSRSEMNVSTLELGDSALYLCASSLMYSGRASGNEQFFGPGTRLTVL.

This clone appeared once. V and J are TRBV30 and TRBJ2-7, with a possible D match to TRBD1 (5 bases). This CDR3 has 12 amino acids. Trimming took 6 bases from V and 2 from J, leaving 11 bases between them. Germline CDR1 reads GTSNPN; CDR2 reads SVGIG (reference sequence). As DNA, the CDR3 is TGTGCCTGCAGGGAACCCCCCTACGAGCAGTACTTC. This sequence encodes CACREPPYEQYF.

The genes are TRBV9 and TRBJ2-2; D is possibly TRBD1 (6 bases). The V end was cut by 0 bases, the J end by 6 bases, with 6 bases between. CDR3 length: 13 amino acids. From germline, CDR1 is SGDLS and CDR2 YYNGEE. The CDR3 coding sequence is TGTGCCAGCAGCGTAGAGGGGGCCGGGGAGCTGTTTTTT. It codes for CASSVEGAGELFF.

The genes are TRBV5-1 and TRBJ1-1; no definite D call. V was trimmed by 4 bases and J by 4 bases, leaving 11 bases between them. The CDR3 length is 13 residues. Germline CDR1 SGHRS, CDR2 YFSETQ. CDR3 sequence (DNA): TGCGCCAGCAGCGACTGGGTGGGCACTGAAGCTTTCTTT. Translated: CASSDWVGTEAFF. Filled out from reference TRBV5-1 and TRBJ1-1, the complete variable domain reads KAGVTQTPRYLIKTRGQQVTLSCSPISGHRSVSWYQQTPGQGLQFLFEYFSETQRNKGNFPGRFSGRQFSNSRSEMNVSTLELGDSALYLCASSDWVGTEAFFGQGTRLTVV.

The chain links TRBV19 to TRBJ2-7; D remains ambiguous. Germline V gene data show CDR1 as LNHDA and CDR2 as SQIVND (reference sequence). This CDR3 region has 16 residues. Trimming shortened V by 5 bases and J by 0 bases, and 17 bases separated the two germline ends. CDR3 coding DNA: TGTGCCAGTAGTGTTCGGGTCGCCACATTCTCCTACGAGCAGTACTTC. This sequence encodes CASSVRVATFSYEQYF. Filled out from reference TRBV19 and TRBJ2-7, the complete variable domain reads DGGITQSPKYLFRKEGQNVTLSCEQNLNHDAMYWYRQDPGQGLRLIYYSQIVNDFQKGDIAEGYSVSREKKESFPLTVTSAQKNPTAFYLCASSVRVATFSYEQYFGPGTRLTVT.

The chain is built from TRBV30 and TRBJ1-3, with 8 bases that match TRBD1. There are 14 residues in the CDR3. The ends lost 0 bases at V and 8 bases at J; junction bases unmatched: 6. The germline gives CDR1 GTSNPN, CDR2 SVGIG (reference sequence). For the CDR3, the DNA is TGTGCCTGGAGTGTATGGACAGGGCAGGACACCATATATTTT. Protein product: CAWSVWTGQDTIYF.

The chain has TRBV4-3 and TRBJ1-2; 8 bases are a match to TRBD1. J gave up 4 bases and V 0 bases, and 4 bases lay outside the gene matches. CDR1 is LGHNA and CDR2 is YSLEER in the germline V gene. The CDR3 spans 15 residues. In DNA form, the CDR3 reads TGCGCCAGCAGCCAAGACGGACAGGGCAGCTATGGCTACACCTTC. Translated: CASSQDGQGSYGYTF.

The rearrangement uses TRBV9 and TRBJ2-5; perhaps TRBD2 as D (6 bases). This CDR3 contains 14 residues. Germline-derived CDR1 and CDR2 are SGDLS and YYNGEE. V was shortened by 3 bases and J by 1 base, with 10 bases between the two germline ends. CDR3 loop: CASSGGTTQETQYF. DNA for the CDR3: TGTGCCAGCAGCGGCGGGACGACCCAAGAGACCCAGTACTTC.

This clone was counted a single time. V and J are TRBV9 and TRBJ2-1; 8 bases map to TRBD2. This CDR3 comprises 16 residues. Germline assignment: CDR1 SGDLS and CDR2 YYNGEE. After removal of 2 bases from V and 8 bases from J, the junction contained 12 bases not matched to a gene. Here the CDR3 DNA reads TGTGCCAGCAGCGTCTCCGGGACTAGTGGCATCGATGAGCAGTTCTTC. This sequence encodes CASSVSGTSGIDEQFF.

The chain has TRBV5-5 and TRBJ2-2; D perhaps matches TRBD2 (6 bases). Germline CDR1 SGHKS, CDR2 YYEKEE (reference sequence). CDR3 length: 14 amino acids. V shed 4 bases and J shed 6 bases, with 13 bases lying between them. The CDR3 is CASSRGSGAGELFF. The CDR3 DNA reads TGTGCCAGCAGCAGAGGGTCGGGGGCCGGGGAGCTGTTTTTT.

This chain links TRBV28 with TRBJ1-1, with TRBD1 matching 7 bases. CDR1 is MDHEN and CDR2 is SYDVKM in the germline V gene. V was pared by 2 bases and J by 5 bases, with 26 bases of the junction left unmatched. The CDR3 totals 21 residues. DNA for the CDR3: TGTGCCAGCAGTTTAGGAATAAATAATGCCGGGACAGAGGCTTTTTTTACTGAAGCTTTCTTT. Residues: CASSLGINNAGTEAFFTEAFF.

In the case of this clone: Its ends do not fully match the called genes, so a read error is possible. This chain uses TRBV6-1 with TRBJ1-2, with D possibly matching TRBD1 (5 bases). Germline values: CDR1 MNHNS, CDR2 SASEGT. The CDR3 sequence is 12 residues long. The CDR3 loop is CAGRSGDYGYTF. The CDR3 region has the DNA TGTGCCGGCAGGTCGGGGGACTATGGCTACACCTTC.

The chain combines TRBV5-4 with TRBJ1-3; D might be TRBD1 (6 bases). Germline-derived CDR1 and CDR2 are SGHNT and YYREEE (reference sequence). V lost 4 bases and J 0 bases, leaving 20 bases between the germline ends. The CDR3 runs to 18 residues. The CDR3 region is CASSVNGQFGNSGNTIYF. The CDR3 nucleotides are TGTGCCAGCAGCGTGAACGGACAGTTCGGCAACTCTGGAAACACCATATATTTT.

J is TRBJ2-7 and V is TRBV11-2; D remains ambiguous. The germline V and J ends were trimmed by 6 bases and 0 bases, with 15 bases remaining between them. Germline CDR1 is SGHAT and CDR2 is FQNNGV. This CDR3 spans 15 amino acids. Here the CDR3 reads CASRPTAGSSYEQYF. The CDR3 region has the DNA TGTGCCAGCAGGCCGACCGCAGGTTCCTCCTACGAGCAGTACTTC.

This chain uses TRBV7-9 with TRBJ2-2; 8 bases line up with TRBD2. V trimming: 2 bases; J trimming: 6 bases; junction bases outside the gene matches: 5. CDR3 length: 15 amino acids. Germline V gives CDR1 SEHNR, CDR2 FQNEAQ (reference sequence). The CDR3 sequence: CASSLSGGRSGELFF. In nucleotides, the CDR3 is TGTGCCAGCAGCTTATCGGGCGGGAGGTCCGGGGAGCTGTTTTTT. Combining the CDR3 with reference TRBV7-9 and TRBJ2-2 gives the whole variable domain DTGVSQNPRHKITKRGQNVTFRCDPISEHNRLYWYRQTLGQGPEFLTYFQNEAQLEKSRLLSDRFSAERPKGSFSTLEIQRTEQGDSAMYLCASSLSGGRSGELFFGEGSRLTVL.

The sample holds a few counts of this clone. This sequence joins TRBV18 and TRBJ2-7; D may be TRBD1 (5 bases). The germline gives CDR1 KGHSH, CDR2 LQKENI. Trimming removed 3 bases from V and 7 bases from J, with 22 bases in between. The CDR3 is 16 amino acids. Here the CDR3 reads CASSPYRVPRQGEQYF. In DNA form, the CDR3 reads TGTGCCAGCTCACCCTACCGGGTACCCAGGCAGGGTGAGCAGTACTTC.